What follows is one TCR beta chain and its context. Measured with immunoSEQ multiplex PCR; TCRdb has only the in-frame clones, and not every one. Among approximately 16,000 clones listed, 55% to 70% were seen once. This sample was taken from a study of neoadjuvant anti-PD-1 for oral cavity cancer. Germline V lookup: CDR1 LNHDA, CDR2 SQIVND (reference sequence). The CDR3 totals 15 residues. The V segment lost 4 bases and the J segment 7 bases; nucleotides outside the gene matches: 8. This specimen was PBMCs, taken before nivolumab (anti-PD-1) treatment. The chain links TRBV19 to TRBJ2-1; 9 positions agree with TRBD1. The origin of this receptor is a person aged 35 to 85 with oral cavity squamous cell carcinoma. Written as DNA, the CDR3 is TGTGCCAGTAGTACTCCGGGACAGGGTATGAATGAGCAGTTCTTC. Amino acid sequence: CASSTPGQGMNEQFF.